Following are 2 T cell receptor beta chains from one sample sequenced in a study of low-dose radiotherapy and immunotherapy resistance in tumors. Time point indicated: before trial treatment. TRAV- and TRBV-specific primers primed first-strand cDNA, covering alpha and beta chains. Amplification of TCRs used a constant-region primer and V-primer adapter for roughly 21 PCR cycles. TCRdb recomputed calls from the reads with MiXCR, one row per CDR3 protein. This sample has nearly 95,000 distinct CDR3 sequences; 9.4% occur once, and the top ten carry more than 0.85%. The sample in question was PBMCs, obtained before treatment. The receptors come from a male donor with prostate cancer.

Concerning this clonotype: A far more abundant clone sits one base away, making this likely a read error. This chain joins TRBV6-8 and TRBJ2-1, with a tentative D call TRBD1 (5 bases). V was clipped by 7 bases and J by 10 bases, with 8 bases between them. CDR1 and CDR2 from the germline V gene are MNHGY and SAAAGT. CDR3 length equals 10 residues. The CDR3 DNA reads as TGTGCCAGCAAGGGGTTGGAGCAGTTCTTC. The encoded protein is CASKGLEQFF.

This clonotype was counted ten times or more. The chain recombines TRBV5-1 with TRBJ2-7, with TRBD2 identical over 8 bases. The V segment lost 0 bases and the J segment 2 bases; nucleotides outside the gene matches: 4. Germline V gene sequence: CDR1 SGHRS, CDR2 YFSETQ. This CDR3 is 15 amino acids long. The DNA of the CDR3 is TGCGCCAGCAGCTTGGCCGGGCGGGGGGCCTACGAGCAGTACTTC. Protein: CASSLAGRGAYEQYF.